The text below deals with one T cell receptor beta chain. Its antigen is not known. The method was immunoSEQ multiplex PCR; TCRdb's version includes in-frame clones alone and lacks a portion of them. The sample carries 100,000 to 150,000 clones, approximately 94% recorded once. The data are from a study of T cell responses to AZD1222 COVID-19 vaccine. Per germline, CDR1 MRHNA and CDR2 SNTAGT. This CDR3 has 16 residues. Trimming cost V 6 bases and J 2 bases, with 20 bases left between them. Study-wide results and limits: The sample set comprised mostly white British donors with more females, and clonal diversity was possibly underestimated. Nearly half of the spike-specific TCRs reportedly recognize variant regions that carry no mutations.

The TCR originated in an adult in good health. The chain links TRBV6-4 to TRBJ2-7; D unresolved. The sample consisted of peripheral blood, taken on day 0 of AZD1222 vaccination. The CDR3 nucleotides read TGTGCCAGCAGGGTAGGCAGAGCCAGAGAAGCCTACGAGCAGTACTTC. It yields the protein CASRVGRAREAYEQYF.